Here is one T cell receptor beta chain with its context. Its cognate antigen is unknown. The same CDR3 is also encoded by other DNA sequences in this sample. The data were taken from a study of shared clonotypes between healthy human individuals. Study-level background: Per donor, CD8 memory used one plate, CD8 naive used two, CD4 memory used three and CD4 naive used three. Study-level results: Naive subsets generally had larger estimated richness than memory subsets. In contrast to clonotypes shared by all four donors, non-shared clonotypes had lower generation probabilities. Rarefaction showed sorted-subset sequencing was incomplete despite large depth.

Trimming left V 3 bases short and J 7 bases short, with 7 bases between. Looked up from germline, CDR1 is LNHDA and CDR2 is SQIVND (reference sequence). The CDR3 totals 12 residues. Assay: immunoSEQ multiplex PCR; the TCRdb copy retains only in-frame clones and omits some. The table lists over a million clones, about 84% of them singletons. V and J are TRBV19 and TRBJ1-5; no clear D. Sequencing input: memory CD4+ T cells from PBMCs. Regarding subset: CD45RA-negative fraction. This clonotype was obtained from a man younger than 35 in good health. Some clones in this sample may be carry-over from other donors' samples. CDR3 sequence (DNA): TGTGCCAGTAGTATTTTGGGGCAGCCCCAGCATTTT. It translates to CASSILGQPQHF.